The following is a T cell receptor beta chain sequence with its context. Each donor was nominally healthy when sampled (though unrecorded immune exposures were likely). This sample was included in a study of cytomegalovirus exposure and HLA in healthy donors. CDR3 length: 15 amino acids. V lost 5 bases to trimming and J lost 7 bases; unmatched junction nucleotides: 10. CDR1 and CDR2 from the germline V gene are LNHNV and YYDKDF (reference sequence). PCR involved 60 Vbeta and 13 Jbeta primers. Assay used: immunoSEQ multiplex PCR; TCRdb lists only in-frame clones, some missing. The data contain some 200,000 clones, about 12% of them singletons.

Sequenced: PBMCs. The chain joins TRBV15 to TRBJ1-4; 7 nucleotides match TRBD1. This clonotype originated in a man between 50 and 59 years old in good health and CMV-seropositive. CDR3 coding DNA: TGTGCCACCAGCTCCGAGACAGGGATTCGTGAAAAACTGTTTTTT. The encoded protein is CATSSETGIREKLFF.